This TCR beta chain was sequenced for a study of T-cell reconstitution after alpha-beta-depleted transplantation in children. Broader study findings: Newly produced T cells mostly accounted for T-cell counts and diversity one year post-transplant. Surviving recipient T cells and intrathymic progenitors accounted for some patients' high TCRbeta diversity at day 60. Two months or so post-transplant, alpha-beta T cells reportedly derived from several hundred expanded graft clones.

Concerning this clonotype: Its antigen is currently unknown.

Preparation of the TCRbeta library was carried out with unique molecular identifiers. TCRdb reprocessed the PCR reads with MiXCR, giving one entry per CDR3 protein. Seen here are about 580,000 distinct CDR3 sequences, more than 20% observed once, and the top ten hold 36%. The CDR3 sequence is 14 residues long. Germline values: CDR1 DFQATT, CDR2 SNEGSKA (reference sequence). Trimming cost V 2 bases and J 2 bases, with 13 bases left between them. Sample: PBMCs, taken before TCRalphabeta/CD19-depleted stem cell transplant. The clonotype originates from a boy under two years old with Wiskott-Aldrich syndrome, due to receive a stem cell transplant. V is TRBV20-1 and J is TRBJ2-7, with a tentative D call TRBD2 (6 bases). CDR3 protein: CSARLGTHPYEQYF. The CDR3, as DNA: TGCAGTGCTAGATTAGGGACTCACCCCTACGAGCAGTACTTC.